These T cell receptor beta chains were read from a single sample in a study of a mutant IDH1 vaccine in newly diagnosed glioma. Profiling relied on immunoSEQ multiplex PCR, and the TCRdb table lists in-frame clones only, not all of them. The table records about 58,000 clones, around 84% of them present only once. The antigens these receptors bind are not known. The specimen was PBMCs, collected from a glioma patient whose treatment included an IDH1 peptide vaccine. The receptor source for this set is a woman aged 50 to 60 with glioma. CDR3s include the opening cysteine and the closing phenylalanine or tryptophan. D genes are given only for firm matches. Part of the rows lack a size; the others show once, few, many or a class for expanded clones.

cdr3_nt,cdr3_aa,d_call,j_call,clone_size,v_call
TGTGCCAGTACCGAGGACAGATTCACAGATACGCAGTATTTT,CASTEDRFTDTQYF,NA,TRBJ2-3,NA,TRBV19
TGTGCCAGCACCAACCCGGGGTACGTAGTCGAGCAGTACTTC,CASTNPGYVVEQYF,NA,TRBJ2-7,NA,TRBV7-2
TGCGCCAGCAGCTTGGACATAGGGCGGAACATTCAGTACTTC,CASSLDIGRNIQYF,NA,TRBJ2-4,NA,TRBV5-1
TGTGCCAGCAGCTTAAGGGAGGCTAACTATGGCTACACCTTC,CASSLREANYGYTF,NA,TRBJ1-2,NA,TRBV5-8
TGTGCCTCCCTTGGGGCTCTCCAAGAGACCCAGTACTTC,CASLGALQETQYF,NA,TRBJ2-5,few,TRBV10-3
TGTGCCAGCAGTGAACAGCGGGGGATGCAGTATTTT,CASSEQRGMQYF,TRBD2,TRBJ2-3,NA,TRBV2
TGTGCCAGCAGCTTGGATGGGAAACTGAGCTCCTACGAGCAGTACTTC,CASSLDGKLSSYEQYF,NA,TRBJ2-7,NA,TRBV5-6
TGTGCCAGCAGCGGGGGATCTGGAAACACCATATATTTT,CASSGGSGNTIYF,NA,TRBJ1-3,NA,TRBV2
TGCGCCAGCAGCTTGGACGGACAGGGAGGCCAGCCCCAGCATTTT,CASSLDGQGGQPQHF,TRBD1,TRBJ1-5,few,TRBV5-1
TGTGCCAGCAGTGATTATGGTAGGTCGGACGAGCAGTACTTC,CASSDYGRSDEQYF,NA,TRBJ2-7,NA,TRBV6-1
TGTGCCAGCAGCGTAGGGTATAGCGGGGGCACAGATACGCAGTATTTT,CASSVGYSGGTDTQYF,TRBD2,TRBJ2-3,NA,TRBV9
TGTGCCAGCAGCCAAGAGGGCGGATCCGGACCCACAGGGTATGGCTACACCTTC,CASSQEGGSGPTGYGYTF,NA,TRBJ1-2,NA,TRBV4-2
TGTGCCAGCAGTTTCCGCACAGATACGCAGTATTTT,CASSFRTDTQYF,NA,TRBJ2-3,once,TRBV28
TGTGCCAGCAGTGACCCCTATAATTCACCCCTCCACTTT,CASSDPYNSPLHF,NA,TRBJ1-6,NA,TRBV27
TGTGCCAGCAGACTATCGACTGGGAAGCTGTTTTTT,CASRLSTGKLFF,NA,TRBJ1-4,NA,TRBV28
TGCGCCAGCAGCCAAGGCCTGGTGGTGAACACTGAAGCTTTCTTT,CASSQGLVVNTEAFF,NA,TRBJ1-1,NA,TRBV4-1
TGCGCCAGCAGCTCGTCGGGACAGGGCTACGAGCAGTACTTC,CASSSSGQGYEQYF,TRBD1,TRBJ2-7,NA,TRBV5-1